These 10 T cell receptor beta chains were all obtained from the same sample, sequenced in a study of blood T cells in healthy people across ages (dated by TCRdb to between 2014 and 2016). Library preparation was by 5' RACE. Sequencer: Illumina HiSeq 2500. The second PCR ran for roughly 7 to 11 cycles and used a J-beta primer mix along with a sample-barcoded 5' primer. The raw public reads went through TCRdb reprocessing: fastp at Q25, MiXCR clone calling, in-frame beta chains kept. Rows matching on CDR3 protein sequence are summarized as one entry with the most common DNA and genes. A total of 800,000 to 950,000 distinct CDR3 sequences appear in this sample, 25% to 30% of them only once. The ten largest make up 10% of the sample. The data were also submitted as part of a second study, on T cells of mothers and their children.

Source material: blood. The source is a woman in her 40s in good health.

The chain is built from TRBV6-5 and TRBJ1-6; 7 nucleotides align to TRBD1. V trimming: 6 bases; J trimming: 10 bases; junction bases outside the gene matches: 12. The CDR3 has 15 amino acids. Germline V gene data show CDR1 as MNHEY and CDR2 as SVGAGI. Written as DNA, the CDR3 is TGTGCCAGCAGACCACAGGGGACGGTCCGATCACCCCTCCACTTT. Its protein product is CASRPQGTVRSPLHF.

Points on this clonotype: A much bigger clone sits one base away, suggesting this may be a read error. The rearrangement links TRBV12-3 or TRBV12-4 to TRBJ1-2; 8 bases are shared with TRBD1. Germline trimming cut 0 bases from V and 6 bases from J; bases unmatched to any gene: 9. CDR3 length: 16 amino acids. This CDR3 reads CASSLASAGGNHGYTF. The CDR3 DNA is TGTGCCAGCAGTTTAGCGTCGGCAGGGGGCAACCATGGCTACACCTTC.

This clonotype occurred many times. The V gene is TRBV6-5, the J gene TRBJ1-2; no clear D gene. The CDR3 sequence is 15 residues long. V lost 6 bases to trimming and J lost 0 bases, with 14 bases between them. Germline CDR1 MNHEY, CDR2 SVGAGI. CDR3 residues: CASSPPRRSNYGYTF. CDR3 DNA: TGTGCCAGCAGCCCCCCCCGACGGTCTAACTATGGCTACACCTTC.

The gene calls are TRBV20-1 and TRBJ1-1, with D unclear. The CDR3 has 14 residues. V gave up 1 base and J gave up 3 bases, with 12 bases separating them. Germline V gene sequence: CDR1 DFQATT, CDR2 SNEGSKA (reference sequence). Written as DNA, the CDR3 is TGCAGTGCTAGAGCCCCAGGAGGTCACACTGAAGCTTTCTTT. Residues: CSARAPGGHTEAFF.

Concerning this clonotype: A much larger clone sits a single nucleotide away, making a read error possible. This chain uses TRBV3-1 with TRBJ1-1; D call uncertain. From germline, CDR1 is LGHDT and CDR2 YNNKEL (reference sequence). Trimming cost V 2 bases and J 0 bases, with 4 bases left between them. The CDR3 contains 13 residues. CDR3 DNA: TGTGCCAGCAGCCAACCCTTGAACACTGAAGCTTTCTTT. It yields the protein CASSQPLNTEAFF.

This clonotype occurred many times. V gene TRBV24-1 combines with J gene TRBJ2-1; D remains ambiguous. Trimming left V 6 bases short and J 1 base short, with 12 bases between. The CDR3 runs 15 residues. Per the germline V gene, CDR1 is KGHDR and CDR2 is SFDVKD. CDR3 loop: CATSPQGSSYNEQFF. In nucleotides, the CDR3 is TGTGCCACCAGTCCCCAAGGGTCGTCCTACAATGAGCAGTTCTTC.

CDR3 bases: TGTGCCAGCTCCTATCCCGGGCGGGGGGGCTCCTACAATGAGCAGTACTTC. Protein: CASSYPGRGGSYNEQYF. The chain recombines TRBV6-2 or TRBV6-3 with TRBJ2-1; the match to TRBD2 covers 9 bases. Matching the DNA end better, TRBJ2-7 makes the J call doubtful. This CDR3 is 17 amino acids long. Germline V gene data show CDR1 as MNHEY and CDR2 as SVGEGT.

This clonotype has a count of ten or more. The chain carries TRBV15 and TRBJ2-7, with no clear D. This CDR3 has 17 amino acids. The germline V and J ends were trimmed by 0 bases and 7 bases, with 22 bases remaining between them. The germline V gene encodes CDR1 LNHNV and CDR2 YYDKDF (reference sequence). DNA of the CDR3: TGTGCCACCAGCAGAGATCTGGGCGCCCCTTCCCGGAAAGAGCAGTACTTC. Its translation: CATSRDLGAPSRKEQYF.

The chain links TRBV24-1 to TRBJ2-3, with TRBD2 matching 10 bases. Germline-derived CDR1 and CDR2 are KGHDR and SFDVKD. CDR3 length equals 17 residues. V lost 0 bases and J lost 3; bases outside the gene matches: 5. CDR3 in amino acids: CATSDLSLAGDTDTQYF. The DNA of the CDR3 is TGTGCCACCAGTGATTTGAGTCTAGCGGGGGATACAGATACGCAGTATTTT.

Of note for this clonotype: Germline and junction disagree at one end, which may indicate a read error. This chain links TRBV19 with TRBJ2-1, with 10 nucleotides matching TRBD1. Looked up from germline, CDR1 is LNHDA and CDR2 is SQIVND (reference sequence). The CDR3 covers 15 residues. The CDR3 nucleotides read TGTGCCAGTAGTGTAGACAGGGGGCTTTACAATGAGCAGTTCTTC. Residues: CASSVDRGLYNEQFF.